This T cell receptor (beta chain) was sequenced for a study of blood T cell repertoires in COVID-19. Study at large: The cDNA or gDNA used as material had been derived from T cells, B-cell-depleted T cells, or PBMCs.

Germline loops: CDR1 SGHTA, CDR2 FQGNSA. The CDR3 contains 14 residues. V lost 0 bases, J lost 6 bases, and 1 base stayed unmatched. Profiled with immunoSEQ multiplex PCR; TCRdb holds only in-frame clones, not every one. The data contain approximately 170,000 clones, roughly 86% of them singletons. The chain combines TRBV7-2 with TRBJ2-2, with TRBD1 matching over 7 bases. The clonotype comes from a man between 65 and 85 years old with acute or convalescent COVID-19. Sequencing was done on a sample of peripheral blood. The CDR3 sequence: CASSLADRPGELFF. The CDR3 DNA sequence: TGTGCCAGCAGCTTAGCGGACAGGCCCGGGGAGCTGTTTTTT.